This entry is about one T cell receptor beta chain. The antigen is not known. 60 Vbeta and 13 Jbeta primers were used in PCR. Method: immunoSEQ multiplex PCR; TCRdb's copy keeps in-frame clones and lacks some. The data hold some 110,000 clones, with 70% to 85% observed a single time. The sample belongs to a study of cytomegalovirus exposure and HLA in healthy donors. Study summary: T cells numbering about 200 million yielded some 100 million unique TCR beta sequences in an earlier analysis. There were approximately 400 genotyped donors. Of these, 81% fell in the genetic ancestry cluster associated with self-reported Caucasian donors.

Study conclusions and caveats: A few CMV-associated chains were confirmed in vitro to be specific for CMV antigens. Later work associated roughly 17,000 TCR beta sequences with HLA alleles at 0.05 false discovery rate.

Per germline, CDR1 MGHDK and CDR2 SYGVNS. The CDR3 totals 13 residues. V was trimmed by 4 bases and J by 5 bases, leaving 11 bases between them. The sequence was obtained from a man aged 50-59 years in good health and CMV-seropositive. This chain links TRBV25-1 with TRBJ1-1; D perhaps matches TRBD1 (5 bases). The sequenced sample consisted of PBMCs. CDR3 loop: CASSVQAGTEAFF. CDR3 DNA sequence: TGTGCCAGCAGTGTACAGGCGGGGACTGAAGCTTTCTTT.